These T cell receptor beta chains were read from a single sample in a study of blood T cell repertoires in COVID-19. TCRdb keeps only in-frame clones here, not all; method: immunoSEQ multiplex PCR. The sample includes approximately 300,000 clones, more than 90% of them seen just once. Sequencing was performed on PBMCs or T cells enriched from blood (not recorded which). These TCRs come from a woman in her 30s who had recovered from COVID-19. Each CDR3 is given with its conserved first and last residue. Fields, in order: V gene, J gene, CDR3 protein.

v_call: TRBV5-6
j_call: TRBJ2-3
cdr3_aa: CASSFGTETDTQYF

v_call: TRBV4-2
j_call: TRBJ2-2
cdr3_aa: CASSQAAFGGELFF

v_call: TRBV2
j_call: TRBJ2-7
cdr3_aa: CASSERRGLHEQYF

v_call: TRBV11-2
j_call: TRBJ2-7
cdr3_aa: CASSPYRGLYEQYF

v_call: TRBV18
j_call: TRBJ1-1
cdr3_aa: CASSPNSANTEAFF

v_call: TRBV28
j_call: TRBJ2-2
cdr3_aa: CASSPQGNTGELFF

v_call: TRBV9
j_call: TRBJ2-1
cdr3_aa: CASSGASSKSSYNEQFF

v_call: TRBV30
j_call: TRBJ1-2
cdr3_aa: CAWSARRNYGYTF

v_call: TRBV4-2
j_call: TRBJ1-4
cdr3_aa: CASSQAGDEKLFF

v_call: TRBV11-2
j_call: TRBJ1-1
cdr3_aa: CASSLVGRGQAFTEAFF

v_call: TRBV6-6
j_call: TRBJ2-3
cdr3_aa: CASSQRGGNADTQYF

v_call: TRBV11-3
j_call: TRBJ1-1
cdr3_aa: CASSLEDREGTEAFF

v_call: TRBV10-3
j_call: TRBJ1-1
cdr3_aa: CAIGTGQPGAEAFF

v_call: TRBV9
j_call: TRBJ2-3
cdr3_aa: CASSPYADTQYF

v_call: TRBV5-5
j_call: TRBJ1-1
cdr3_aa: CASSFKGDTEAFF

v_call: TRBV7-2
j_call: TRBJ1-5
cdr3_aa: CASSLAGGGQPQHF

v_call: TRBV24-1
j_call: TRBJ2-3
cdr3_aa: CATSEEGQGFTDTQYF

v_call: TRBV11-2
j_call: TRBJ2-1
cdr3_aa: CASSLRLASYNEQFF

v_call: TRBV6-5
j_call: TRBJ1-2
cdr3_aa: CASSSGLNYGYTF

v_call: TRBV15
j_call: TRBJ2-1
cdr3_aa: CATSRDRGSGGNEQFF

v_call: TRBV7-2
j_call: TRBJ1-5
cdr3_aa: CASSSQGTYQPQHF

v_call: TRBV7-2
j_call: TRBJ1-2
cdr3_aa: CASSFNGQGTYGYTF

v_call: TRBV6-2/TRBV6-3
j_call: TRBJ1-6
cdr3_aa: CASSYSNFYGSPLHF

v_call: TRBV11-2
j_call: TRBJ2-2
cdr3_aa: CASSLVIGEGTGELFF

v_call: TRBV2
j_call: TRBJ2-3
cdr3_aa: CASSEFNRFNTDTQYF

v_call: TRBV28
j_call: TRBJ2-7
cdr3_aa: CASRLTDPYEQYF

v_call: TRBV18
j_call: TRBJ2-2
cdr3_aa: CASSLGQGGTGELFF

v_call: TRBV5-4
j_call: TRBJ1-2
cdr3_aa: CASSLAAGDYGYTF

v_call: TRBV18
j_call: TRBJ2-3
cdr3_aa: CASSPQRPGQHRTDTQYF

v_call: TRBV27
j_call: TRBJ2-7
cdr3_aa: CASRGSGVYEQYF

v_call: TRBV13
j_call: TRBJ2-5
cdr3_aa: CASSLSGGAIQETQYF

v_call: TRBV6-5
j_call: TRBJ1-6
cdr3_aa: CASRPSGTDNSPLHF

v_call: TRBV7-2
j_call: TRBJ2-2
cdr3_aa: CASSLREGTGELFF

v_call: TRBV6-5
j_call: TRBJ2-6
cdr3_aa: CASTRFPGANVLTF

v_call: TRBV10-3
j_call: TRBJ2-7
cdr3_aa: CAISERGGENEQYF

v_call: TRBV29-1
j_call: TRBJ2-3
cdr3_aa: CSVEQTDRGADTQYF

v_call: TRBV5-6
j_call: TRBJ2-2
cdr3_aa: CASSVSGELFF

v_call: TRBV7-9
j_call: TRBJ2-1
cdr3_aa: CASSPQGYPYNEQFF

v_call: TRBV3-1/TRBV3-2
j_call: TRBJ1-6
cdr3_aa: CASSRDSGDSPLHF

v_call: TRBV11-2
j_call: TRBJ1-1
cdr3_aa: CASRPRWSGTVTRAFF

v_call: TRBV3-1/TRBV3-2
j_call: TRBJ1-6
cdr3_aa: CASSQAGQQYSPLHF

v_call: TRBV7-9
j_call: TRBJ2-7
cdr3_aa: CASSFRQGEVYEQYF

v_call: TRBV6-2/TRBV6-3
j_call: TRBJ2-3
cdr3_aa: CASSSPSNVEDTQYF

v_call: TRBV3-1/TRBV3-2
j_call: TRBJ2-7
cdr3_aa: CASSFSGPSYEQYF

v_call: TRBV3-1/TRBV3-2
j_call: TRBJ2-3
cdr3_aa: CASSHTGGPITDTQYF

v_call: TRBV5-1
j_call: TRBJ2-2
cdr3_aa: CASSLPSGSAGELFF

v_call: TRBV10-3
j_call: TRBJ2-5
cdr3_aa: CAISLSQETQYF

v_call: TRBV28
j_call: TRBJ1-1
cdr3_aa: CASRRGDLMNTEAFF